This T cell receptor (beta chain) was obtained from a study of vaccination effects on CD4 cells after COVID-19. Ahead of sequencing, the ViraFEST assay grew antigen-specific CD4+ T cells using viral peptide pools. Culture proceeded for approximately 9 days, and CD4+ T cells were then isolated. People in the vaccine group had not been infected with SARS-CoV-2 before, and their nucleocapsid antibodies were negative. Germline CDR1 reads MDHEN; CDR2 reads SYDVKM. The germline V and J ends were trimmed by 7 bases and 8 bases, with 17 bases remaining between them. There are 14 residues in the CDR3. On this clone: No antigen is known for it.

Assay: immunoSEQ multiplex PCR; the TCRdb copy retains only in-frame clones and omits some. The sample gives around 71,000 clones, roughly 78% of which show up once; approximately 3.7% is in the top ten. The V and J genes are TRBV28 and TRBJ1-4; weak D call: TRBD1 (6 bases). Here the sequenced sample was CD4+ T cells from PBMCs cultured with HCoV-OC43 spike peptides, taken before COVID-19 vaccination. Subset indicated: HCoV-OC43 spike overlapping peptide pool stimulation. The TCR sequence derives from a human donor who received a COVID-19 vaccine. CDR3 bases: TGTGCCAGCACTAAGGGCCAGGGGCACGAAAAACTGTTTTTT. The encoded protein is CASTKGQGHEKLFF.